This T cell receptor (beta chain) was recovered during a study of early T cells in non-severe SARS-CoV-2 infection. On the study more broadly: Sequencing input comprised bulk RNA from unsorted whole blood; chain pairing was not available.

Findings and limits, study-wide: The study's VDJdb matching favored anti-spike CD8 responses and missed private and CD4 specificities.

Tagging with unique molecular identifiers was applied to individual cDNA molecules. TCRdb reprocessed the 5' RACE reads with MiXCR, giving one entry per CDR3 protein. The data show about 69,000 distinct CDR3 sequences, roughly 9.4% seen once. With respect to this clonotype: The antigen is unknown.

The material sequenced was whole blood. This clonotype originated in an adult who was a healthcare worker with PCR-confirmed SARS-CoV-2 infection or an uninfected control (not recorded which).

CDR3 residues: CASNRGGITEAFF. CDR3 nucleotides: TGCGCCAGTAACAGGGGAGGGATCACTGAAGCTTTCTTT. The chain joins TRBV4-1 to TRBJ1-1; 7 nucleotides line up with TRBD1. Germline-derived CDR1 and CDR2 are MGHRA and YSYEKL. The ends lost 9 bases at V and 4 bases at J; junction bases unmatched: 8. There are 13 residues in the CDR3.